This T cell receptor beta chain was sequenced in a study of response to subunit inactivated influenza vaccine (dated by TCRdb to the late 2010s). Looking at the study overall: To follow how T cells responded to a trivalent subunit inactivated influenza vaccine, the researchers relied on deep quantitative profiling of the T cell receptor repertoire. What the study reported, not specific to this receptor: It was suggested by the authors that each seasonal influenza vaccination may recruit only a limited number of new T cells.

About this clonotype: No cognate antigen has been identified for it. Base-call qualities are not available, and no considerably larger clone is one nucleotide away.

Library method: RT-PCR. The listed sequencing device is Illumina HiSeq 2500. TCRdb handled the public reads itself, with Q25 trimming in fastp and clone calling in MiXCR, and kept productive beta chains. Rows merge per CDR3 protein into single entries with the most common DNA and genes. Here the sample has around 530,000 distinct CDR3 sequences; more than 15% occur a single time. Approximately 3% of the sample goes to the ten largest clones. V is shortened by 4 bases, J by 5 bases, and the region joining them spans 12 bases. The CDR3 spans 13 residues, from the cysteine through the phenylalanine. Only CDR3 DNA is held: 39 bases, read in frame from base 1.

The receptor chain draws on TRBV23-1 and TRBJ2-7; TRBD1 is a possible D gene, resting on 7 matching bases. TRBV23-1 is an open reading frame, and its role is uncertain. The sequence was obtained from a man between 50 and 75 years old who received an inactivated influenza vaccine. Donor details come from another sample of the same person, matched by shared clones. Sequenced material: CD4+ T cells sorted from PBMCs, taken less than 30 months after vaccination. The DNA reads as follows: TGCGCCAGCAGTCCCCCAGGGGGGAACGAGCAGTACTTC. This codes for CASSPPGGNEQYF.